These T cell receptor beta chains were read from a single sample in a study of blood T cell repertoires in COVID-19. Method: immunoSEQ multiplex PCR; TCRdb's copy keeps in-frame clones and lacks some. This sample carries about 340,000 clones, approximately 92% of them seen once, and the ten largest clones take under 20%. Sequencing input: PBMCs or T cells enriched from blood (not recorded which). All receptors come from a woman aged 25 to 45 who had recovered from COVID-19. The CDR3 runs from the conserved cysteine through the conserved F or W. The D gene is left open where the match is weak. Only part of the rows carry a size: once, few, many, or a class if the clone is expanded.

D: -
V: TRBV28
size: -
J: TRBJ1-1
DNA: TGTGCCAGCACCATCCCGGGTAACACTGAAGCTTTCTTT
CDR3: CASTIPGNTEAFF

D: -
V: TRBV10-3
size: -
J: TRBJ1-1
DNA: TGTGCCACTACGATCGGGGGGGCGGACACTGAAGCTTTCTTT
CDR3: CATTIGGADTEAFF

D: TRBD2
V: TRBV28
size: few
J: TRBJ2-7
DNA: TGTGCCAGCAGTGCCTTCACTAGCGGGCTCTACGAGCAGTACTTC
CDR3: CASSAFTSGLYEQYF

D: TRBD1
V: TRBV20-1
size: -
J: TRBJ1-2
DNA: TGCAGTGCCCGGACAGGGGATGACTGCACCTTC
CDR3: CSARTGDDCTF

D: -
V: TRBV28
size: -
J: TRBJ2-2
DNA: TGTGCCAGCATACAGGGAGTGGCCGGGGAGCTGTTTTTT
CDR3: CASIQGVAGELFF

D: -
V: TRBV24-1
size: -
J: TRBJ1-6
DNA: TGTGCCACCAGTGATGGTGTAGGGGCCTCCTATAATTCACCCCTCCACTTT
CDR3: CATSDGVGASYNSPLHF

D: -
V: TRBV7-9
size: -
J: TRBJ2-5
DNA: TGTGCCAGCAGCTTTGGCGAGGAAGAGACCCAGTACTTC
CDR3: CASSFGEEETQYF

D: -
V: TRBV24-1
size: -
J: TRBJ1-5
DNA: TGTGCCACCAGTGATCCAGGGGTCGCTCAGCCCCAGCATTTT
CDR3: CATSDPGVAQPQHF

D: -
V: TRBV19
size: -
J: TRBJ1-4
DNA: TGTGCCAGTACCAAGGGGGGGGCAAGGAATGAAAAACTGTTTTTT
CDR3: CASTKGGARNEKLFF

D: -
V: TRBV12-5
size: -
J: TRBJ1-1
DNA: TGTGCTAGTGGTTTGGTACGGGATAAGGCTTTCTTT
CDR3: CASGLVRDKAFF

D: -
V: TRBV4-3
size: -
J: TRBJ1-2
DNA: TGCGCCAGCAGCCCAGCAAACCAGGGGTACTATGGCTACACCTTC
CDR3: CASSPANQGYYGYTF

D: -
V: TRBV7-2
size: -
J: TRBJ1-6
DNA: TGTGCCAGCAGCTCACAGGGTACGCTCTCACCCCTCCACTTT
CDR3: CASSSQGTLSPLHF

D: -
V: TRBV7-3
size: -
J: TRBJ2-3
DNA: TGTGCCAGCAGCTTAACGTGGCAGACAGATACGCAGTATTTT
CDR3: CASSLTWQTDTQYF

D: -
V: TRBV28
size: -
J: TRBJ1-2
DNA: TGTGCCAGCAGGAATCCTGGTAGCTATGGCTACACCTTC
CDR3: CASRNPGSYGYTF

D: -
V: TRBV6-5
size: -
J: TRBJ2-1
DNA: TGTGCCAGCACCAACGCGTGGTCTTTCCAAAATGAGCAGTTCTTC
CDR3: CASTNAWSFQNEQFF

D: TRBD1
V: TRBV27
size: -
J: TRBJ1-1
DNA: TGTGCCAGCACCCGGGACAGACGAATGAACACTGAAGCTTTCTTT
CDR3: CASTRDRRMNTEAFF

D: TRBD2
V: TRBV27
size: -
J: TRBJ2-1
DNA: TGTGCCAGCAGTCAGGCTAGCGGGGGCCTCTACAATGAGCAGTTCTTC
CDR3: CASSQASGGLYNEQFF

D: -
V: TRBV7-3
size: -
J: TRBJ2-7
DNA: TGTGCCAGCAGCTTAAGATCAGGGGGGTCCTACGAGCAGTACTTC
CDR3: CASSLRSGGSYEQYF